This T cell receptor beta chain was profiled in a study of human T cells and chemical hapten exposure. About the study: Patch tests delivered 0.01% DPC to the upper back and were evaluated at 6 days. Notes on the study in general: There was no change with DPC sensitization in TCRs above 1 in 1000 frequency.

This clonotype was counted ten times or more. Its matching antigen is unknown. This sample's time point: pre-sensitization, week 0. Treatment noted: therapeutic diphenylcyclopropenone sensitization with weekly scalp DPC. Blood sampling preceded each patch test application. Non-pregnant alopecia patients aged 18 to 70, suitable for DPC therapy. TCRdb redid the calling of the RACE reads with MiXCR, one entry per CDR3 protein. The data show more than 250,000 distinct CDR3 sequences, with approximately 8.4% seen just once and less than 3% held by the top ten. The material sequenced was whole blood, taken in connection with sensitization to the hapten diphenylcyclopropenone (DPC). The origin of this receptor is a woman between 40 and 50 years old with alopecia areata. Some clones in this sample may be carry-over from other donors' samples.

The DNA for the CDR3 is TGTGCCAGCAGTTCCAGCTCAATTGGGGTCTACGAGCAGTACTTC. Translation gives CASSSSSIGVYEQYF. This rearrangement joins TRBV28 to TRBJ2-7; D is unresolved. Germline V gives CDR1 MDHEN, CDR2 SYDVKM. This CDR3 is 15 amino acids long. V was cut by 4 bases and J by 3 bases, with 16 bases left in between.